These 24 T cell receptor beta chains were sequenced from one sample in a study of shared clonotypes between healthy human individuals (dated by TCRdb to the early 2020s). The receptor library was made with the immunoSEQ multiplex PCR assay. What TCRdb holds here is the immuneACCESS table cut down to in-frame rearrangements. Part of the clones is not present; checked against another copy, under half of the missing clones reflect an unresolved V gene, and the others are unexplained. For this sample there are some 1 million clones; approximately 72% appear just once. The ten most abundant clones make up about 1.5% of the sample. The specimen was memory CD4+ T cells sorted from blood. Reading the label with the study, this specimen's cell subset or site is: CD45RA-negative fraction. These receptors all come from a man in his late teens or twenties in good health.

The chain employs TRBV11-2 and TRBJ2-3, with TRBD2 identical over 8 bases. The germline V gene encodes CDR1 SGHAT and CDR2 FQNNGV. CDR3 size: 16 residues. After removal of 0 bases from V and 1 base from J, the junction contained 3 bases not matched to a gene. This CDR3 reads CASSLDRAGGTDTQYF. The CDR3 DNA follows: TGTGCCAGCAGCTTAGACCGAGCGGGAGGCACAGATACGCAGTATTTT.

For the CDR3, the DNA is TGTGCCAGCAGCTCAACCCACAGCTACGAGCAGTACTTC. It encodes CASSSTHSYEQYF. This chain uses TRBV7-9 with TRBJ2-7, with unresolved D. CDR1 and CDR2 (germline): SEHNR, FQNEAQ (reference sequence). The CDR3 totals 13 residues. V lost 4 bases and J lost 3, with 10 bases in between.

This chain connects TRBV5-8 to TRBJ1-6; the D gene is possibly TRBD1 (5 bases). The CDR3 extends over 17 amino acids. CDR1 SGHTS and CDR2 YDEGEE come from the germline V gene. The V end lost 7 bases, the J end lost 9 bases, and 26 bases lay between the germline ends. The CDR3 region has the DNA TGTGCCAGCCACAGCCTAGATCCCAGGGACTTGGGTTCACCCCTCCACTTT. This translates into CASHSLDPRDLGSPLHF.

This clone was counted at least ten times. The chain carries TRBV30 and TRBJ1-6; D uncertain. CDR1 is GTSNPN, CDR2 SVGIG, per germline (reference sequence). Trimming left V 4 bases short and J 4 bases short, with 5 bases between. The CDR3 runs to 12 residues. The CDR3 DNA sequence: TGTGCCTGGAACGGGTATAATTCACCCCTCCACTTT. It encodes CAWNGYNSPLHF.

To note about this clone: Within the sample, other DNA sequences also encode this same CDR3. The V call is TRBV5-6, the J call TRBJ1-2, with D hard to call. Trimming shortened V by 0 bases and J by 2 bases, and 8 bases separated the two germline ends. Germline V gene data show CDR1 as SGHDT and CDR2 as YYEEEE. CDR3 length: 14 residues. CDR3 region: CASSLGGLNYGYTF. For the CDR3, the DNA is TGTGCCAGCAGCTTGGGTGGGTTGAACTATGGCTACACCTTC. The full variable domain, rest sourced from reference TRBV5-6 and TRBJ1-2, is DAGVTQSPTHLIKTRGQQVTLRCSPKSGHDTVSWYQQALGQGPQFIFQYYEEEERQRGNFPDRFSGHQFPNYSSELNVNALLLGDSALYLCASSLGGLNYGYTFGSGTRLTVV.

This clone has only one observation. V gene TRBV6-1 combines with J gene TRBJ2-5; D is uncertain. Trimming stripped 4 bases from V and 1 base from J, with 13 bases between. In germline, CDR1 is MNHNS, CDR2 SASEGT. The CDR3 runs 15 residues. The CDR3, as DNA: TGTGCCAGCAGTGGCCTCTGGGCAGCCCAAGAGACCCAGTACTTC. It encodes CASSGLWAAQETQYF.

This clone was found many times. One end of the junction is discordant with germline, which a read error may explain. The rearrangement joins TRBV5-5 to TRBJ1-5; D possibly corresponds to TRBD1 (5 bases). The germline V gene encodes CDR1 SGHKS and CDR2 YYEKEE (reference sequence). CDR3 length: 16 amino acids. The CDR3 bases are TGTGCCAGCAGTTTGGAGGGGTCAGGGAACAATCAGCCCCAGCATTTT. This gives the protein CASSLEGSGNNQPQHF.

CDR3 sequence (DNA): TGTGCCAGCAGCGCGGCAGACAGCCCTTACGGAGGCTACACCTTC. It codes for CASSAADSPYGGYTF. The gene calls are TRBV9 and TRBJ1-2; maybe TRBD1 (5 bases). V was pared by 3 bases and J by 8 bases, with 20 bases between. Germline loops: CDR1 SGDLS, CDR2 YYNGEE. CDR3 length: 15 amino acids.

Of note for this clone: Additional DNA sequences in this sample encode the identical CDR3. This chain joins TRBV2 and TRBJ2-7; no definite D call. V shed 6 bases and J shed 4 bases, with 10 bases lying between them. Germline V gene sequence: CDR1 SNHLY, CDR2 FYNNEI. This CDR3 is 12 amino acids long. CDR3 sequence reads: CASSGQPYEQYF. As DNA, the CDR3 is TGTGCCAGCAGCGGGCAGCCGTACGAGCAGTACTTC.

The rearrangement links TRBV29-1 to TRBJ2-6; 10 nucleotides align to TRBD2. This CDR3 contains 17 residues. Germline V gives CDR1 SQVTM, CDR2 ANQGSEA. With V trimmed by 4 bases and J by 1 base, 7 bases remained unmatched. The CDR3 loop reads CSVGSLAGQSGANVLTF. In nucleotides, the CDR3 is TGCAGCGTTGGGTCACTAGCGGGACAATCTGGGGCCAACGTCCTGACTTTC.

The chain uses TRBV5-1 and TRBJ2-5; 7 bases align to TRBD2. This CDR3 region has 16 residues. The germline gives CDR1 SGHRS, CDR2 YFSETQ. Trimming at V came to 4 bases and at J to 2 bases, leaving 11 bases not matched to a gene. CDR3 region: CASSLPEGRAQETQYF. CDR3 DNA sequence: TGCGCCAGCAGCCTACCCGAGGGGAGGGCACAAGAGACCCAGTACTTC. The whole variable domain, filled in from reference TRBV5-1 and TRBJ2-5, reads KAGVTQTPRYLIKTRGQQVTLSCSPISGHRSVSWYQQTPGQGLQFLFEYFSETQRNKGNFPGRFSGRQFSNSRSEMNVSTLELGDSALYLCASSLPEGRAQETQYFGPGTRLLVL.

This chain joins TRBV30 and TRBJ2-7; D not resolved. Trimming stripped 3 bases from V and 2 bases from J, with 8 bases between. This CDR3 contains 12 residues. Germline CDR1 is GTSNPN and CDR2 is SVGIG (reference sequence). CDR3 amino acids: CAWRYGTYEQYF. The CDR3 bases are TGTGCCTGGAGGTACGGCACCTACGAGCAGTACTTC.

About this clone itself: Distinct nucleotide sequences in the sample also encode this CDR3. V and J are TRBV10-2 and TRBJ2-3; the D is unclear. The CDR3 sequence is 12 residues long. Trimming shortened V by 8 bases and J by 2 bases, and 8 bases separated the two germline ends. Germline V gives CDR1 WSHSY, CDR2 SAAADI. The CDR3 coding sequence is TGCGCCAGCGGGGTTTCCACAGATACGCAGTATTTT. Its protein product is CASGVSTDTQYF.

In this sample, this clone turned up many times. The rearrangement links TRBV30 to TRBJ1-4; D gene uncertain. Germline values: CDR1 GTSNPN, CDR2 SVGIG (reference sequence). CDR3 length equals 14 residues. V lost 1 base, J lost 7 bases, and 13 bases lay in between. As DNA, the CDR3 is TGTGCCTGGAGTGGAGGGCAGTTACGTGAAAAACTGTTTTTT. This translates into CAWSGGQLREKLFF.

The chain employs TRBV7-9 and TRBJ1-3, with no clear D. The CDR3 runs 17 residues. V gave up 5 bases and J gave up 8 bases, with 25 bases separating them. Germline V gene lookup returns CDR1 SEHNR and CDR2 FQNEAQ (reference sequence). The CDR3 nucleotides are TGTGCCAGCAGCCCGGAGTCCGGCCGTACTTGGGATTACACCATATATTTT. This translates into CASSPESGRTWDYTIYF.

In its sample, this clone was seen a few times. The genes are TRBV2 and TRBJ1-5; a possible D gene is TRBD1 (6 bases). The CDR3 is 15 amino acids. Trimming left V 8 bases short and J 3 bases short, with 17 bases between. Germline lookup yields CDR1 SNHLY and CDR2 FYNNEI. CDR3 in DNA: TGTGCCAGCCGGGGGCAGGGGAGGATCAATCAGCCCCAGCATTTT. Translating it yields CASRGQGRINQPQHF.

The chain has TRBV2 and TRBJ2-7; 12 positions match TRBD2. Germline V gene sequence: CDR1 SNHLY, CDR2 FYNNEI. CDR3 length: 15 amino acids. The junction had 8 bases not matched to a gene; V was cut back by 6 bases and J by 5 bases. CDR3 coding DNA: TGTGCCAGCAGGTTCCGACTAGCGGGAGCGGACGAGCAGTACTTC. This gives the protein CASRFRLAGADEQYF.

The count of this clone is one. V and J are TRBV5-4 and TRBJ2-7; possibly TRBD1 for D (6 bases). The CDR3 extends over 16 amino acids. Trimming cost V 3 bases and J 7 bases, with 23 bases left between them. Germline CDR1 reads SGHNT; CDR2 reads YYREEE (reference sequence). The CDR3 DNA reads as TGTGCCAGCAGCTCAAGAGAGCAGACAGGCAAGCGGGAGCAGTACTTC. Encoded protein: CASSSREQTGKREQYF.

V usage is TRBV4-3 and J usage is TRBJ2-7; TRBD2 matches 9 bases. Looked up from germline, CDR1 is LGHNA and CDR2 is YSLEER. The CDR3 runs 13 residues. The V and J ends lost 10 bases and 1 base, in that order; junction bases with no gene match: 5. CDR3 in amino acids: CATAGGPSYEQYF. The DNA for the CDR3 is TGCGCCACCGCGGGAGGGCCATCCTACGAGCAGTACTTC.

The rearrangement joins TRBV5-1 to TRBJ1-2; 7 bases are a match to TRBD1. The ends lost 4 bases at V and 8 bases at J; junction bases unmatched: 8. Germline loops: CDR1 SGHRS, CDR2 YFSETQ. The CDR3 is 13 residues long. CDR3 coding DNA: TGCGCCAGCAGCCTGGACAGGACCGGGGGCTACACCTTC. It specifies CASSLDRTGGYTF.

This clone showed up many times. The chain links TRBV6-1 to TRBJ2-2; 8 bases are shared with TRBD2. The CDR3 length is 14 residues. Trimming cost V 8 bases and J 6 bases; bases outside gene matches: 8. Germline V gene lookup returns CDR1 MNHNS and CDR2 SASEGT. The CDR3 is CASRRSGSSGELFF. The CDR3 DNA sequence: TGTGCCAGCCGGAGGAGCGGGAGTTCCGGGGAGCTGTTTTTT.

Many counts were recorded for this clone. Other DNA variants within this sample encode the same CDR3. The gene calls are TRBV7-9 and TRBJ2-7; D uncertain. V lost 1 base to trimming and J lost 2 bases, with 3 bases between them. Germline CDR1 is SEHNR and CDR2 is FQNEAQ (reference sequence). This CDR3 comprises 12 residues. The CDR3 here is CASSLGTYEQYF. CDR3 nucleotides: TGTGCCAGCAGCTTAGGTACCTACGAGCAGTACTTC.

The chain couples TRBV5-6 to TRBJ2-7, with D unclear. The CDR3 has 12 residues. V shed 5 bases and J shed 4 bases, with 10 bases lying between them. Germline V gene data show CDR1 as SGHDT and CDR2 as YYEEEE. Here the CDR3 DNA reads TGTGCCAGCAGTCGCTTCTCATACGAGCAGTACTTC. Translated: CASSRFSYEQYF.

This chain connects TRBV6-1 to TRBJ1-2; D is undetermined. Germline CDR1 and CDR2: MNHNS and SASEGT. V was cut by 3 bases and J by 8 bases, with 22 bases left in between. The CDR3 spans 16 residues. Here the CDR3 reads CASSDLSGPLIGGYTF. Written as DNA, the CDR3 is TGTGCCAGCAGTGACCTTTCCGGGCCCCTAATTGGAGGCTACACCTTC.